The next 4 T cell receptor beta chains were all read from a single sample in a study of blood T cell repertoires in COVID-19. Repertoires were generated with immunoSEQ multiplex PCR, while TCRdb's copy carries only in-frame clones and drops some. The data hold hundreds of thousands of clones, with around 90% observed a single time. The sample comprised PBMCs or T cells enriched from blood (not recorded which). These receptors were collected from a woman between 40 and 55 years old with acute COVID-19.

The chain combines TRBV7-9 with TRBJ1-3; maybe TRBD1 (5 bases). Germline-derived CDR1 and CDR2 are SEHNR and FQNEAQ (reference sequence). The CDR3 runs to 16 residues. V was clipped by 5 bases and J by 7 bases, with 21 bases between them. The CDR3 is CASSPPFGGEMNTIYF. CDR3 DNA: TGTGCCAGCAGCCCTCCATTCGGGGGAGAAATGAACACCATATATTTT.

This chain uses TRBV5-1 with TRBJ2-5, with D unresolved. CDR3 length equals 12 residues. Trimming took off 5 bases at V and 5 bases at J, with 10 bases between the two ends. CDR1 is SGHRS, CDR2 YFSETQ, per germline. The CDR3 sequence is CASSHLRETQYF. CDR3 DNA sequence: TGCGCCAGCAGTCATTTACGGGAGACCCAGTACTTC.

The chain joins TRBV5-1 to TRBJ2-1; the D gene is possibly TRBD1 (5 bases). The V gene lost 0 bases and the J gene lost 8 bases, with 15 bases spanning the gap. The CDR3 has 15 residues. Germline-derived CDR1 and CDR2 are SGHRS and YFSETQ. This CDR3 is CASSLVGAWGYEQFF. The CDR3 nucleotides are TGCGCCAGCAGCTTGGTTGGGGCCTGGGGATATGAGCAGTTCTTC.

The V call is TRBV27, the J call TRBJ2-7; no clear D. V lost 2 bases and J lost 3, with 5 bases in between. The CDR3 is 12 amino acids. Per the germline V gene, CDR1 is MNHEY and CDR2 is SMNVEV (reference sequence). Written as DNA, the CDR3 is TGTGCCAGCAGTTTAGAGAACTACGAGCAGTACTTC. Encoded protein: CASSLENYEQYF.